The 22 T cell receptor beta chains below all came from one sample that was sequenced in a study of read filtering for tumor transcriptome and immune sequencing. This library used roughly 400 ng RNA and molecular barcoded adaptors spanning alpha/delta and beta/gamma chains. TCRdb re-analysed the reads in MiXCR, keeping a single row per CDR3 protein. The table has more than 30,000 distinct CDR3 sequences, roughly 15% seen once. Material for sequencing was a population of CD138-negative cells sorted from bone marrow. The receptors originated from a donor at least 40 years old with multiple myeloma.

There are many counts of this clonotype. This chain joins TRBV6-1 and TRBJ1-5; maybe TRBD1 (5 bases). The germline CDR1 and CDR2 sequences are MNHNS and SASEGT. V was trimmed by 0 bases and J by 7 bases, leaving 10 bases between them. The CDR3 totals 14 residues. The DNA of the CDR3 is TGTGCCAGCAGTGAAGCTCGGGGCTGGCAGCCCCAGCATTTT. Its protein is CASSEARGWQPQHF.

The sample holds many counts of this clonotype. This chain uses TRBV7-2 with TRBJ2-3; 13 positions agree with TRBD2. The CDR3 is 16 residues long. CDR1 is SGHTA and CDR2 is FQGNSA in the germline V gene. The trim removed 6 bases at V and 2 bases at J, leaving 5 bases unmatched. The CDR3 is CASRPTSGGPTDTQYF. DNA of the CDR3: TGTGCCAGCAGGCCGACTAGCGGGGGGCCCACAGATACGCAGTATTTT.

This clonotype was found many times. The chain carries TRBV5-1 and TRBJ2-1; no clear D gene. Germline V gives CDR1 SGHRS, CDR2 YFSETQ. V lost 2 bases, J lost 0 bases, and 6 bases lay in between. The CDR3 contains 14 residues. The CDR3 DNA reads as TGCGCCAGCAGCTTCCTAAGCTCCTACAATGAGCAGTTCTTC. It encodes CASSFLSSYNEQFF.

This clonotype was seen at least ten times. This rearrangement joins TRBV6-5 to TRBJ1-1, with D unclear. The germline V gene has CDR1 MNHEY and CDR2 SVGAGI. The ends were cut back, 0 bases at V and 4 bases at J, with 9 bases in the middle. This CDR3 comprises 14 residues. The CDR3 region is CASSYSESGTEAFF. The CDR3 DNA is TGTGCCAGCAGTTACTCGGAATCGGGCACTGAAGCTTTCTTT.

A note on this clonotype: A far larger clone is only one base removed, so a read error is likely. CDR3 amino acids: CASSQAPTGTKETQFF. The CDR3 nucleotides are TGCGCCAGCAGCCAAGCCCCGACAGGGACCAAAGAGACCCAGTTCTTC. J is TRBJ2-1 and V is TRBV4-3; 7 nucleotides match TRBD1. Trimming cost V 1 base and J 13 bases; bases outside gene matches: 16. The CDR3 has 16 residues. Germline values: CDR1 LGHNA, CDR2 YSLEER.

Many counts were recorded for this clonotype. The CDR3 DNA follows: TGTGCCAGCAGCTTCCTACAGACCTACGAGCAGTACTTC. Protein sequence: CASSFLQTYEQYF. This chain connects TRBV7-9 to TRBJ2-7, with D uncertain. The length of the CDR3 is 13 residues. V was pared by 3 bases and J by 2 bases, with 8 bases between. Germline CDR1 SEHNR, CDR2 FQNEAQ (reference sequence).

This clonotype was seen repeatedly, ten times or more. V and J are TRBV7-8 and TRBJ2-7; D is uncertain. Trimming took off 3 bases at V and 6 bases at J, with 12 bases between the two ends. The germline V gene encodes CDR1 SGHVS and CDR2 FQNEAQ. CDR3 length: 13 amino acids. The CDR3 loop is CASSFLDNREQYF. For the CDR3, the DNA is TGTGCCAGCAGCTTCCTCGACAACCGCGAGCAGTACTTC.

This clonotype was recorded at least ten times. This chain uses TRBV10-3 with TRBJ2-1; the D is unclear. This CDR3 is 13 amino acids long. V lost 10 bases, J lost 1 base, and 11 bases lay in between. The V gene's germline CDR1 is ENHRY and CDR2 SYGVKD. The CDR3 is CATVGESYNEQFF. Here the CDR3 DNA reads TGTGCCACTGTGGGTGAATCCTACAATGAGCAGTTCTTC.

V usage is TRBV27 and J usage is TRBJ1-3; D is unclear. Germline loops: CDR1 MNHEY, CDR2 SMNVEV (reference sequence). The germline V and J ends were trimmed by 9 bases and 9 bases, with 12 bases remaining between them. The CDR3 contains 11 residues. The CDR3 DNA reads TGTGCCAGGGAGAGGGAGGGCACCATATATTTT. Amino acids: CAREREGTIYF.

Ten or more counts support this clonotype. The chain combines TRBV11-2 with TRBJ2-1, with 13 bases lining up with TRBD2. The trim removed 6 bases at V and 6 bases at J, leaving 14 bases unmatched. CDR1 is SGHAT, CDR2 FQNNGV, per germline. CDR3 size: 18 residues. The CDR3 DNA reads TGTGCCAGCAGTCGATACCGGACTAGCGGGAGAGGTGGCAATGAGCAGTTCTTC. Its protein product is CASSRYRTSGRGGNEQFF.

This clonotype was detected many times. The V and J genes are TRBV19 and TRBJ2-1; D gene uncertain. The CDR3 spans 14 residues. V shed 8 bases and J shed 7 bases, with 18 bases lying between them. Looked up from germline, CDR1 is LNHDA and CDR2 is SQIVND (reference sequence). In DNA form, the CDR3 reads TGTGCCAGTGGGATAAGTTTGGGCCTAAATGAGCAGTTCTTC. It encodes CASGISLGLNEQFF. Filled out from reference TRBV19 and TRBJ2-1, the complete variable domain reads DGGITQSPKYLFRKEGQNVTLSCEQNLNHDAMYWYRQDPGQGLRLIYYSQIVNDFQKGDIAEGYSVSREKKESFPLTVTSAQKNPTAFYLCASGISLGLNEQFFGPGTRLTVL.

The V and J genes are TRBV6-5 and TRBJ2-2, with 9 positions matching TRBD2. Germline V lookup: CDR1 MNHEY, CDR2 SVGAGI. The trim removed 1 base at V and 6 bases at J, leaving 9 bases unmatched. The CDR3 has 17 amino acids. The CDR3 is CASSYLAAGGFAGELFF. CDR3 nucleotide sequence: TGTGCCAGCAGTTACTTAGCAGCGGGAGGATTTGCCGGGGAGCTGTTTTTT.

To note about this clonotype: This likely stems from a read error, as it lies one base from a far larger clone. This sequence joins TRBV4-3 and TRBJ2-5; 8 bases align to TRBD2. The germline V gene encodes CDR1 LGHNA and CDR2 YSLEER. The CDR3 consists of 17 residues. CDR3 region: CACSPQIIAGISETQYF. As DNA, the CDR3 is TGTGCCTGCAGCCCCCAGATAATAGCGGGAATATCAGAGACCCAGTACTTC.

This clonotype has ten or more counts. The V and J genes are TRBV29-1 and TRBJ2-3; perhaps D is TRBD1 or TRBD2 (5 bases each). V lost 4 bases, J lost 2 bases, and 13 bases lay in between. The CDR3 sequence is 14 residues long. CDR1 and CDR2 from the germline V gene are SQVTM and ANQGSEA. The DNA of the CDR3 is TGCAGCGTTGGGGGCACGGACTCCACAGATACGCAGTATTTT. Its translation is CSVGGTDSTDTQYF.

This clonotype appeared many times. CDR3 coding DNA: TGTGCCAGCAGACTCGGACTAGCGGCATCCACAGATACGCAGTATTTT. Translation gives CASRLGLAASTDTQYF. The chain recombines TRBV6-2 or TRBV6-3 with TRBJ2-3, with 10 bases fitting TRBD2. CDR1 is MNHEY and CDR2 is SVGEGT in the germline V gene. The CDR3 has 16 residues. Trimming took 6 bases from V and 2 from J; bases not matched to a gene: 8.

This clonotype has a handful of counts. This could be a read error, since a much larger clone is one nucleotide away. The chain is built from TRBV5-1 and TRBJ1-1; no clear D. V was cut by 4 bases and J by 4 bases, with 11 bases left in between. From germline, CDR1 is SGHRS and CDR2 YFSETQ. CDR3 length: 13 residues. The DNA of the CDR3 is TGCGCCAGCAGCCCTGAGTCTTCCACTGAAGCTTTCTTT. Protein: CASSPESSTEAFF.

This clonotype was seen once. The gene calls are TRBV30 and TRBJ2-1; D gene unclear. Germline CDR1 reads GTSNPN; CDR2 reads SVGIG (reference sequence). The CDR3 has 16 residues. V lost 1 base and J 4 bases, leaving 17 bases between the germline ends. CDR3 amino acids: CAWSAWSKTQYNEQFF. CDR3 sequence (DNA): TGTGCCTGGAGTGCCTGGAGTAAAACGCAGTACAATGAGCAGTTCTTC.

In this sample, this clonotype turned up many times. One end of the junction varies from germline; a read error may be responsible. The CDR3 sequence: CASSQDWTGAQDNEQSF. Written as DNA, the CDR3 is TGCGCCAGCAGCCAAGATTGGACAGGGGCCCAGGACAATGAGCAGTCCTTC. The V gene is TRBV4-1, the J gene TRBJ2-1; 9 positions agree with TRBD1. The length of the CDR3 is 17 residues. The germline V gene encodes CDR1 MGHRA and CDR2 YSYEKL.

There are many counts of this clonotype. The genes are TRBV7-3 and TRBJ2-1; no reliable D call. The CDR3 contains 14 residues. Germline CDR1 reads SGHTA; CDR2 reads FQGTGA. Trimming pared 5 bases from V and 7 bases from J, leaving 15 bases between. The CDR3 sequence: CASSVGGSLNEQFF. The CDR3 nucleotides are TGTGCCAGCAGCGTGGGTGGTAGCCTTAATGAGCAGTTCTTC.

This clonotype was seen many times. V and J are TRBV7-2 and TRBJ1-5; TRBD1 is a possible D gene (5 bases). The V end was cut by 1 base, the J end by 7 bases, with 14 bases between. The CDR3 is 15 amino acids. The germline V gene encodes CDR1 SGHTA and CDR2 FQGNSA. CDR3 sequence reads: CASSLVAGSGQPQHF. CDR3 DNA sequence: TGTGCCAGCAGCTTAGTCGCAGGGTCGGGACAGCCCCAGCATTTT.

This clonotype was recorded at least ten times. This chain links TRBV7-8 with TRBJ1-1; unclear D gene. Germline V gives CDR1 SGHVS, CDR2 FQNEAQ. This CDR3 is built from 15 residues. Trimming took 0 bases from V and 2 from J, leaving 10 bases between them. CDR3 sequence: CASSLAGVINTEAFF. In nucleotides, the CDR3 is TGTGCCAGCAGCTTAGCCGGGGTGATAAACACTGAAGCTTTCTTT.

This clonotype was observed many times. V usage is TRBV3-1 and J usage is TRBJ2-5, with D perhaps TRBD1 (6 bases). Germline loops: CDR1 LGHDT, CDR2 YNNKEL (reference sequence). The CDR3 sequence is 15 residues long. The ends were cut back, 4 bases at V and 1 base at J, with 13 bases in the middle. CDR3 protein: CASSLPLDSQETQYF. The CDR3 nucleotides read TGTGCCAGCAGCCTTCCTTTGGACAGCCAAGAGACCCAGTACTTC.